Following are 24 T cell receptor beta chains from one sample sequenced in a study of T cell clonality in common variable immunodeficiency. Some clones are missing from TCRdb's copy, which holds only in-frame ones; the method was immunoSEQ multiplex PCR. The sample includes tens of thousands of clones, none of them occurring once. Sequencing input: peripheral blood mononuclear cells. Receptors were obtained from a person aged 18-69 years in good health.

This clone was recorded at least ten times. The read ends 3 residues shy of where the CDR3 ends; the end is completed using the germline J gene. J is TRBJ2-7 and V is TRBV29-1; D is possibly TRBD1 (6 bases). Germline V gene lookup returns CDR1 SQVTM and CDR2 ANQGSEA. The CDR3 has 15 residues. V was trimmed by 0 bases and J by 0 bases, leaving 12 bases between them. The DNA read from the CDR3 is TGCAGCGTTGAAGATTGGGGGACAAACTCCTACGAG. The encoded protein is CSVEDWGTNSYE. The whole CDR3 is CSVEDWGTNSYEQYF.

Turning to this clone: This likely reflects a read error, since a far larger clone is one base away. The sequenced fragment ends 3 residues before the CDR3 boundary, so the rest is inferred from the germline J gene. This rearrangement joins TRBV7-3 to TRBJ2-1; D ambiguous. In germline, CDR1 is SGHTA, CDR2 FQGTGA. The CDR3 spans 13 residues. The covered CDR3 bases are TGTCCCAGCAGCTTAACCATCCAGTCTGAG. It yields the protein CPSSLTIQSE. The entire CDR3 reads CPSSLTIQSEQFF.

This clone was observed at least ten times. The CDR3 sequence is CASTPNPPGLDGYTF. The CDR3 DNA, read in part, is TGTGCCAGTACCCCAAATCCGCCAGGGTTGGATGGC. The chain recombines TRBV19 with TRBJ1-2, with D possibly being TRBD1 (5 bases). The read is 3 residues too short to cover the CDR3 end, so that end is filled in from the germline J gene. V was trimmed by 7 bases and J by 6 bases, leaving 21 bases between them. The CDR3 sequence is 15 residues long. Per the germline V gene, CDR1 is LNHDA and CDR2 is SQIVND (reference sequence). Combining the CDR3 with reference TRBV19 and TRBJ1-2 gives the whole variable domain DGGITQSPKYLFRKEGQNVTLSCEQNLNHDAMYWYRQDPGQGLRLIYYSQIVNDFQKGDIAEGYSVSREKKESFPLTVTSAQKNPTAFYLCASTPNPPGLDGYTFGSGTRLTVV.

The table lists this clone with many counts. The read ends 3 residues shy of where the CDR3 ends; the end is completed using the germline J gene. J is TRBJ2-1 and V is TRBV19; 9 nucleotides align to TRBD2. The germline gives CDR1 LNHDA, CDR2 SQIVND (reference sequence). The V and J ends lost 1 base and 1 base, in that order; junction bases with no gene match: 2. This CDR3 is 16 amino acids long. The DNA read from the CDR3 is TGTGCCAGTAGTATAGGTAGCGGGAGTTCCTACAATGAG. This translates into CASSIGSGSSYNE. The entire CDR3 protein is CASSIGSGSSYNEQFF.

This clone was found many times. The observed sequence ends 3 residues before the CDR3 terminus, with the missing tail filled in from the germline J gene. The V gene is TRBV20-1, the J gene TRBJ1-1, with a possible D match to TRBD1 (5 bases). Trimming cost V 3 bases and J 1 base, with 12 bases left between them. There are 14 residues in the CDR3. Per germline, CDR1 DFQATT and CDR2 SNEGSKA (reference sequence). The CDR3 is CSASSAGPNTEAFF. The sequenced CDR3 bases are TGCAGTGCTAGCTCGGCAGGGCCGAACACTGAA.

Worth noting for this clone: Read coverage stops 3 residues before the CDR3 terminus; the germline J gene supplies the remainder. The V gene is TRBV10-1, the J gene TRBJ2-7; TRBD1 matches at 9 bases. The V segment lost 8 bases and the J segment 4 bases; nucleotides outside the gene matches: 6. The CDR3 contains 13 residues. Germline V gene sequence: CDR1 WNHNN, CDR2 SYGVQD (reference sequence). The CDR3 bases that were read are TGCGCCAGCGGGGACAGGGTCGGGTACGAG. This codes for CASGDRVGYE. The complete CDR3 sequence is CASGDRVGYEQYF.

This clone was counted at least ten times. The sequenced fragment ends 3 residues before the CDR3 boundary, so the rest is inferred from the germline J gene. This sequence joins TRBV5-1 and TRBJ2-1, with D maybe TRBD2 (5 bases). Trimming removed 2 bases from V and 0 bases from J, with 12 bases in between. This CDR3 contains 16 residues. Germline values: CDR1 SGHRS, CDR2 YFSETQ. The sequenced part of the CDR3 DNA is TGCGCCAGCAGCTTTCGACGGGGAAACTCCTACAATGAG. Its translation: CASSFRRGNSYNE. The CDR3, in full, reads CASSFRRGNSYNEQFF. Supplemented by reference TRBV5-1 and TRBJ2-1, the full variable domain reads KAGVTQTPRYLIKTRGQQVTLSCSPISGHRSVSWYQQTPGQGLQFLFEYFSETQRNKGNFPGRFSGRQFSNSRSEMNVSTLELGDSALYLCASSFRRGNSYNEQFFGPGTRLTVL.

This clone has ten or more counts. The CDR3 reads CASSPSRDRSNQPQHF. The sequenced part of the CDR3 DNA is TGTGCCAGTAGTCCTTCCCGGGACAGGAGCAATCAGCCC. J is TRBJ1-5 and V is TRBV19; the match to TRBD1 covers 8 bases. The sequence runs out 3 residues before the end of the CDR3; the remainder is reconstructed from the germline J gene. The length of the CDR3 is 16 residues. Germline CDR1 reads LNHDA; CDR2 reads SQIVND (reference sequence). The junction had 7 bases not matched to a gene; V was cut back by 5 bases and J by 1 base.

The table lists this clone with many counts. The read falls 3 residues short of the CDR3 end, and the missing part is taken from the germline J gene. The chain has TRBV6-2 or TRBV6-3 and TRBJ1-3, with 8 bases aligning to TRBD1. V lost 6 bases to trimming and J lost 4 bases; unmatched junction nucleotides: 5. This CDR3 has 14 amino acids. Looked up from germline, CDR1 is MNHEY and CDR2 is SVGEGT. CDR3 loop: CASRPDRGGNTIYF. Partial CDR3 DNA: TGTGCCAGCAGACCTGACAGGGGCGGAAACACC.

In its sample, this clone was seen many times. The read gets to within 3 residues of the CDR3 end, and the germline J gene fills in the rest. This chain connects TRBV11-3 to TRBJ2-1; D not resolved. The ends were cut back, 0 bases at V and 4 bases at J, with 4 bases in the middle. This CDR3 is 13 amino acids long. Germline V gene data show CDR1 as SGHNT and CDR2 as YENEEA. The chain's CDR3 is CASSLEAYNEQFF. The part of the CDR3 DNA that was read is TGTGCCAGCAGCTTAGAGGCATACAATGAG.

This clone came up a few times. The read halts 3 residues ahead of the CDR3 end, with the missing end drawn from the germline J gene. V usage is TRBV7-8 and J usage is TRBJ1-1; D is undetermined. The CDR3 spans 16 residues. Per germline, CDR1 SGHVS and CDR2 FQNEAQ. V was trimmed by 2 bases and J by 1 base, leaving 14 bases between them. The sequenced CDR3 bases are TGTGCCAGCAGCTTAAATCCCCCGGGGTCGAACACTGAA. This translates into CASSLNPPGSNTE. From start to end, the CDR3 is CASSLNPPGSNTEAFF.

Ten or more counts support this clone. The read terminates 3 residues before the CDR3 end, so the remaining end is supplied by the germline J gene. V and J are TRBV5-1 and TRBJ2-6; TRBD1 aligns across 10 bases. The CDR3 runs 16 residues. Germline trimming cut 8 bases from V and 2 bases from J; bases unmatched to any gene: 7. Germline CDR1 and CDR2: SGHRS and YFSETQ. The DNA read from the CDR3 is TGCGCCAGTTTACCGGGACAGGGGACTGGGGCCAACGTC. Translation: CASLPGQGTGANV. The entire CDR3 protein is CASLPGQGTGANVLTF.

The table lists this clone with many counts. The CDR3 here is CASSLGGGGLGEQFF. The part of the CDR3 DNA that was read is TGTGCCAGCAGCTTAGGTGGAGGGGGATTAGGTGAG. The rearrangement links TRBV11-3 to TRBJ2-1; possibly TRBD1 or TRBD2 for D (6 bases each). The read gets to within 3 residues of the CDR3 end, and the germline J gene fills in the rest. The CDR3 runs to 15 residues. Germline CDR1 is SGHNT and CDR2 is YENEEA. Trimming took off 1 base at V and 9 bases at J, with 16 bases between the two ends.

This clone was found many times. The read comes to an end 3 residues before the CDR3 does, leaving the germline J gene to fill in the end. The chain recombines TRBV7-9 with TRBJ2-1; D not certain. Germline loops: CDR1 SEHNR, CDR2 FQNEAQ (reference sequence). The CDR3 runs 15 residues. Between the trimmed V and J ends, which lost 2 bases and 3 bases, there was a span of 11 bases. The CDR3 is CASSLQAGFYNEQFF. The part of the CDR3 DNA that was read is TGTGCCAGCAGCTTACAGGCAGGCTTCTACAATGAG.

This clone has ten or more counts. The read comes to an end 3 residues before the CDR3 does, leaving the germline J gene to fill in the end. The chain employs TRBV27 and TRBJ2-5; 7 nucleotides match TRBD1. The CDR3 has 17 residues. The J segment lost 4 bases and the V segment lost 1 base, leaving 12 bases of the junction unmatched. Germline V gene lookup returns CDR1 MNHEY and CDR2 SMNVEV (reference sequence). The sequenced part of the CDR3 DNA is TGTGCCAGCAGTTTATATCCCCCTAACAGGGGTGGAGAGACC. Its translation: CASSLYPPNRGGET. The full CDR3 protein reads CASSLYPPNRGGETQYF.

This clone has more than one count but fewer than ten. The CDR3 bases that were read are TGTGCCAGCAGCTCCGGGACAGAATCCTTCTACGAG. Translated: CASSSGTESFYE. The complete CDR3 reads CASSSGTESFYEQYF. The chain has TRBV13 and TRBJ2-7, with 7 bases lining up with TRBD1. Read coverage stops 3 residues before the CDR3 terminus; the germline J gene supplies the remainder. CDR3 length equals 15 residues. The ends lost 4 bases at V and 3 bases at J; junction bases unmatched: 9. The germline V gene has CDR1 PRHDT and CDR2 FYEKMQ (reference sequence).

Judged by abundance, this clone is medium-sized (0.01 to 0.1%). With the read ending 3 residues before the CDR3 end, the germline J gene is used to fill in that end. In the same sample, other DNA sequences code for this CDR3. The V gene is TRBV12-3 or TRBV12-4, the J gene TRBJ2-3; 12 nucleotides agree with TRBD2. The CDR3 runs 19 residues. J lost 4 bases, V lost 3 bases, and 14 bases had no gene match. CDR3 in amino acids: CASSFGLAGSVLKADTQYF. The DNA read from the CDR3 is TGTGCCAGCAGTTTCGGACTAGCGGGATCGGTTCTGAAGGCAGATACG.

This clone was counted ten times or more. The CDR3 extends 3 residues past the end of the read, so its final part is completed from the germline J gene. The chain recombines TRBV12-3 or TRBV12-4 with TRBJ1-1; 7 positions agree with TRBD1. The V gene end was trimmed by 2 bases and the J gene end by 3 bases; junction bases not matched to a gene: 0. The CDR3 sequence is 13 residues long. This chain's CDR3 is CASSLQGDTEAFF. The sequenced part of the CDR3 DNA is TGTGCCAGCAGTTTACAGGGGGACACTGAA.

This clone was detected many times. The read is 3 residues too short to cover the CDR3 end, so that end is filled in from the germline J gene. The rearrangement links TRBV20-1 to TRBJ2-5, with 10 bases fitting TRBD2. Germline V gives CDR1 DFQATT, CDR2 SNEGSKA (reference sequence). V gave up 7 bases and J gave up 2 bases; unmatched junction bases: 4. The CDR3 has 13 amino acids. Partial CDR3 DNA: TGCAGTGGGACTAGCGGAGGACAAGAGACC. Its protein is CSGTSGGQET. The CDR3 in full is CSGTSGGQETQYF.

This clone was seen at least ten times. The CDR3: CASSLATSPFSEQYF. CDR3 DNA, as far as it was read: TGTGCCAGCAGCTTAGCGACTAGCCCCTTCTCCGAG. The V and J genes are TRBV7-2 and TRBJ2-7; 7 bases map to TRBD2. The CDR3 end lies 3 residues beyond the end of the read and is filled in from the germline J gene. V gave up 0 bases and J gave up 6 bases; unmatched junction bases: 8. CDR1 and CDR2 (germline): SGHTA, FQGNSA. This CDR3 has 15 amino acids.

This clone showed up many times. The read ends 3 residues early relative to the CDR3; the germline J gene fills the gap. The V and J genes are TRBV20-1 and TRBJ2-5; 7 positions agree with TRBD2. This CDR3 is built from 15 residues. Germline CDR1 is DFQATT and CDR2 is SNEGSKA (reference sequence). The V gene end was trimmed by 6 bases and the J gene end by 2 bases; junction bases not matched to a gene: 12. Partial CDR3 DNA: TGCAGTGCGGAAGGACTAGGGATGTATCAAGAGACC. It codes for CSAEGLGMYQET. The entire CDR3 is CSAEGLGMYQETQYF.

In its sample, this clone was seen many times. The missing CDR3 end, 3 residues past where the read stops, is filled in from the germline J gene. The chain combines TRBV5-5 with TRBJ2-1, with 9 nucleotides matching TRBD2. The CDR3 contains 14 residues. In germline, CDR1 is SGHKS, CDR2 YYEKEE (reference sequence). Unmatched junction bases numbered 7, after V lost 4 bases and J lost 8 bases. The sequenced CDR3 bases are TGTGCCAGCAGCCCGGGACTAGCAAGGGATGAG. Residues: CASSPGLARDE. The whole CDR3 is CASSPGLARDEQFF.

This clone was counted many times. From the germline J gene comes the end of the CDR3, since the read stops 3 residues before it. The chain has TRBV30 and TRBJ1-2; possible D gene TRBD1, 6 bases. Germline V lookup: CDR1 GTSNPN, CDR2 SVGIG (reference sequence). This CDR3 region has 13 residues. V lost 3 bases, J lost 6 bases, and 14 bases lay in between. The part of the CDR3 DNA that was read is TGTGCCTGGAGGGATTCAGGGGCTCATGGC. Amino acid sequence: CAWRDSGAHG. The full-length CDR3 reads as CAWRDSGAHGYTF.

This clone showed up just a few times. The CDR3 end is not reached by the read, which stops 3 residues before it; the germline J gene fills it in. V gene TRBV7-2 combines with J gene TRBJ2-1; 9 bases are shared with TRBD2. The CDR3 covers 17 residues. The ends lost 0 bases at V and 3 bases at J; junction bases unmatched: 6. In germline, CDR1 is SGHTA, CDR2 FQGNSA. The CDR3: CASSLAQGLAGYNEQFF. CDR3 DNA, as far as it was read: TGTGCCAGCAGCTTAGCGCAGGGACTAGCAGGCTACAATGAG.